These 23 T cell receptor beta chains came from one sample sequenced in a study of blood T cell repertoires in COVID-19. Clones were read by immunoSEQ multiplex PCR, and TCRdb kept only the in-frame ones, dropping some. The sample holds 130,000 to 150,000 clones; around 85% are singletons and the top ten take about 3%. Sequencing input: peripheral blood. The receptors derive from a woman aged 40-49 years with active or convalescent COVID-19.

V gene TRBV5-4 combines with J gene TRBJ1-1, with unresolved D. CDR3 size: 16 residues. The V end was cut by 0 bases, the J end by 4 bases, with 16 bases between. In germline, CDR1 is SGHNT, CDR2 YYREEE (reference sequence). This CDR3 is CASSLADTARSTEAFF. CDR3 DNA sequence: TGTGCCAGCAGCTTGGCCGATACAGCCCGAAGCACTGAAGCTTTCTTT.

V gene TRBV4-3 combines with J gene TRBJ2-3; 9 nucleotides line up with TRBD2. CDR3 length equals 19 residues. CDR1 is LGHNA and CDR2 is YSLEER in the germline V gene. V lost 0 bases to trimming and J lost 0 bases; unmatched junction nucleotides: 10. Here the CDR3 reads CASSQERLAGTSSTDTQYF. CDR3 bases: TGCGCCAGCAGCCAAGAGAGGCTAGCGGGAACCTCTAGCACAGATACGCAGTATTTT.

The chain links TRBV3-1 (or the pseudogene TRBV3-2) to TRBJ1-2, with 9 bases that match TRBD1. V lost 1 base and J lost 6; bases outside the gene matches: 12. This CDR3 contains 17 residues. Germline V gives CDR1 LGHDT, CDR2 YNNKEL (reference sequence). CDR3: CASSQALGDDRGNGYTF. Here the CDR3 DNA reads TGTGCCAGCAGCCAAGCCCTCGGGGACGACAGGGGGAATGGCTACACCTTC.

J is TRBJ1-3 and V is TRBV6-5, with TRBD1 as a possible D gene (5 bases). Trimming took off 4 bases at V and 4 bases at J, with 8 bases between the two ends. This CDR3 is 13 amino acids long. Germline V gene data show CDR1 as MNHEY and CDR2 as SVGAGI. The DNA of the CDR3 is TGTGCCAGCAGTTCCAGGGTCGGAAACACCATATATTTT. Its protein product is CASSSRVGNTIYF.

The chain couples TRBV2 to TRBJ2-7; the D gene is possibly TRBD2 (5 bases). Germline-derived CDR1 and CDR2 are SNHLY and FYNNEI. The CDR3 spans 12 residues. Trimming stripped 4 bases from V and 5 bases from J, with 9 bases between. As DNA, the CDR3 is TGTGCCAGCAGTGCTCGGGGAGACGAGCAGTACTTC. Translation gives CASSARGDEQYF.

Only one count was recorded for this clone. This chain joins TRBV5-6 and TRBJ1-2, with D possibly matching TRBD1 (5 bases). Germline assignment: CDR1 SGHDT and CDR2 YYEEEE. This CDR3 comprises 11 residues. Between the trimmed V and J ends, which lost 4 bases and 8 bases, there was a span of 9 bases. Here the CDR3 DNA reads TGTGCCAGCAGCCTCCGACAGGGCTACACCTTC. Translated: CASSLRQGYTF.

The J gene is TRBJ2-3, the V gene TRBV27; TRBD2 might be the D (5 bases). The CDR3 consists of 18 residues. The V and J ends lost 3 bases and 2 bases respectively, with 21 bases between them. Germline V gene sequence: CDR1 MNHEY, CDR2 SMNVEV (reference sequence). The CDR3 coding sequence is TGTGCCAGCAGTTTTCGCATCCCGGGGAGTAAGATCACAGATACGCAGTATTTT. This codes for CASSFRIPGSKITDTQYF.

This clone has a handful of counts. The DNA is omitted, as the CDR3 cannot be located on it reliably, and the CDR3 follows TCRdb's listing. The V and J genes are TRBV19 and TRBJ2-5; no check of the table's D call, TRBD1, against the DNA was made. Germline loops: CDR1 LNHDA, CDR2 SQIVND (reference sequence). Inclusive of both ends, the CDR3 amounts to 15 amino acids. The CDR3 loop is CASTSGQGAGETQYF.

CDR3 bases: TGTGCCACCTACCTTTTTCAGGGTAACTATGGCTACACCTTC. This sequence encodes CATYLFQGNYGYTF. The V gene is TRBV28, the J gene TRBJ1-2; D possibly corresponds to TRBD1 (5 bases). V lost 10 bases and J lost 1, with 16 bases in between. CDR3 length: 14 amino acids. CDR1 and CDR2 (germline): MDHEN, SYDVKM.

J is TRBJ1-2 and V is TRBV28; no clear D. The CDR3 sequence is 14 residues long. Germline CDR1 is MDHEN and CDR2 is SYDVKM. Trimming removed 3 bases at V and 4 bases at J, with 12 bases between. The CDR3 nucleotides read TGTGCCAGCAGTTTTCGGGAGGGCTTCTATGGCTACACCTTC. Translation: CASSFREGFYGYTF.

The chain uses TRBV27 and TRBJ2-7; 8 bases are a match to TRBD2. J was trimmed by 4 bases and V by 5 bases; bases with no gene match: 7. Per germline, CDR1 MNHEY and CDR2 SMNVEV (reference sequence). The CDR3 covers 14 residues. The DNA for the CDR3 is TGTGCCAGCAGTACCCTAGCGGGTGGTTACGAGCAGTACTTC. Translation: CASSTLAGGYEQYF.

This clone was seen just once. The J gene is TRBJ1-1, the V gene TRBV6-1; tentatively, D is TRBD1 (5 bases). The CDR3 sequence is 12 residues long. Germline CDR1 is MNHNS and CDR2 is SASEGT. The V end lost 3 bases, the J end lost 9 bases, and 11 bases lay between the germline ends. CDR3 coding DNA: TGTGCCAGCAGTGAGCGCCCAGGGAAAGCTTTCTTT. This gives the protein CASSERPGKAFF.

In DNA form, the CDR3 reads TGTGCCAGCTGCTCCGGGACAGGGGTGTGGGGTGGAAACACCATATATTTT. Amino acids: CASCSGTGVWGGNTIYF. The chain employs TRBV28 and TRBJ1-3; 10 nucleotides line up with TRBD1. Looked up from germline, CDR1 is MDHEN and CDR2 is SYDVKM. This CDR3 comprises 17 residues. V shed 8 bases, J shed 3 bases, and the junction held 13 bases outside the gene matches. Combining the CDR3 with reference TRBV28 and TRBJ1-3 gives the whole variable domain DVKVTQSSRYLVKRTGEKVFLECVQDMDHENMFWYRQDPGLGLRLIYFSYDVKMKEKGDIPEGYSVSREKKERFSLILESASTNQTSMYLCASCSGTGVWGGNTIYFGEGSWLTVV.

The CDR3 sequence is CATEWDSYSNQPQHF. CDR3 in DNA: TGTGCCACTGAGTGGGACAGCTATAGCAATCAGCCCCAGCATTTT. The chain couples TRBV28 to TRBJ1-5; the match to TRBD1 covers 7 bases. The J segment lost 0 bases and the V segment lost 10 bases, leaving 9 bases of the junction unmatched. From germline, CDR1 is MDHEN and CDR2 SYDVKM. This CDR3 spans 15 amino acids. Full variable domain (outside the CDR3, taken from reference TRBV28 and TRBJ1-5): DVKVTQSSRYLVKRTGEKVFLECVQDMDHENMFWYRQDPGLGLRLIYFSYDVKMKEKGDIPEGYSVSREKKERFSLILESASTNQTSMYLCATEWDSYSNQPQHFGDGTRLSIL.

Note on this clone: This sample includes further DNA sequences coding for the same CDR3. The V call is TRBV3-1 (or the pseudogene TRBV3-2), the J call TRBJ1-1; D is ambiguous. The CDR3 runs 14 residues. Germline assignment: CDR1 LGHDT and CDR2 YNNKEL (reference sequence). Trimming took off 1 base at V and 1 base at J, with 7 bases between the two ends. CDR3 region: CASSQVGGNTEAFF. CDR3 nucleotides: TGTGCCAGCAGCCAAGTAGGAGGGAACACTGAAGCTTTCTTT.

The genes are TRBV3-1 (or the pseudogene TRBV3-2) and TRBJ1-5; D uncertain. The CDR3 loop spans 12 amino acids. Germline V CDR1 and CDR2: LGHDT, YNNKEL (reference sequence). The ends were cut back, 5 bases at V and 4 bases at J, with 6 bases in the middle. The CDR3 sequence: CASSSVNQPQHF. CDR3 sequence (DNA): TGTGCCAGCAGCTCGGTAAATCAGCCCCAGCATTTT.

The chain combines TRBV6-6 with TRBJ1-1, with 8 nucleotides matching TRBD1. Germline trimming cut 0 bases from V and 6 bases from J; bases unmatched to any gene: 6. CDR3 length: 15 amino acids. Germline V lookup: CDR1 MNHNY, CDR2 SVGAGI (reference sequence). For the CDR3, the DNA is TGTGCCAGCAGTTACTCAGGGCAGGGGGCCGCTGAAGCTTTCTTT. It translates to CASSYSGQGAAEAFF.

This sequence joins TRBV29-1 and TRBJ2-5; 9 positions match TRBD2. J gave up 5 bases and V 3 bases, and 4 bases lay outside the gene matches. This CDR3 has 13 amino acids. Per the germline V gene, CDR1 is SQVTM and CDR2 is ANQGSEA. CDR3 bases: TGCAGCGTTGATAGCGGGAGCTTCGAGACCCAGTACTTC. This codes for CSVDSGSFETQYF. The full variable domain, completed using reference TRBV29-1 and TRBJ2-5, is SAVISQKPSRDICQRGTSLTIQCQVDSQVTMMFWYRQQPGQSLTLIATANQGSEATYESGFVIDKFPISRPNLTFSTLTVSNMSPEDSSIYLCSVDSGSFETQYFGPGTRLLVL.

The genes are TRBV10-1 and TRBJ2-2; D perhaps matches TRBD2 (6 bases). Germline CDR1 and CDR2: WNHNN and SYGVQD (reference sequence). V lost 4 bases, J lost 0 bases, and 12 bases lay in between. CDR3 length equals 16 residues. The CDR3 DNA follows: TGCGCCAGCAGTGGGCCATGGGGGGCGAACACCGGGGAGCTGTTTTTT. It specifies CASSGPWGANTGELFF.

The genes are TRBV11-2 and TRBJ2-7; no definite D call. Germline V gene data show CDR1 as SGHAT and CDR2 as FQNNGV. V dropped 1 base and J dropped 2 bases, with 9 bases sitting between them. The CDR3 consists of 14 residues. CDR3 in amino acids: CASSLGQFAYEQYF. The DNA for the CDR3 is TGTGCCAGCAGCTTAGGGCAGTTCGCCTACGAGCAGTACTTC.

The V and J genes are TRBV15 and TRBJ2-3, with 9 bases aligning to TRBD2. Germline assignment: CDR1 LNHNV and CDR2 YYDKDF (reference sequence). V shed 5 bases and J 2 bases; nucleotides not matched to a gene: 5. This CDR3 contains 15 residues. DNA of the CDR3: TGTGCCACCAGCGGCCTAGCGGGGCTCACAGATACGCAGTATTTT. The encoded protein is CATSGLAGLTDTQYF.

The DNA of the CDR3 is TGCGCCAGCAGCCAAGAGTGGCAGATCCTTTATAATTCACCCCTCCACTTT. Translation: CASSQEWQILYNSPLHF. V usage is TRBV4-1 and J usage is TRBJ1-6, with D unresolved. Trimming pared 0 bases from V and 4 bases from J, leaving 13 bases between. This CDR3 has 17 amino acids. Looked up from germline, CDR1 is MGHRA and CDR2 is YSYEKL.

The chain links TRBV3-1 (or the pseudogene TRBV3-2) to TRBJ2-7; 7 bases map to TRBD1. The V segment lost 6 bases and the J segment 5 bases; nucleotides outside the gene matches: 4. The CDR3 loop spans 12 amino acids. The germline V gene encodes CDR1 LGHDT and CDR2 YNNKEL (reference sequence). CDR3 DNA: TGTGCCAGCAGTCCTACAGGGGACGAGCAGTACTTC. Its translation: CASSPTGDEQYF.